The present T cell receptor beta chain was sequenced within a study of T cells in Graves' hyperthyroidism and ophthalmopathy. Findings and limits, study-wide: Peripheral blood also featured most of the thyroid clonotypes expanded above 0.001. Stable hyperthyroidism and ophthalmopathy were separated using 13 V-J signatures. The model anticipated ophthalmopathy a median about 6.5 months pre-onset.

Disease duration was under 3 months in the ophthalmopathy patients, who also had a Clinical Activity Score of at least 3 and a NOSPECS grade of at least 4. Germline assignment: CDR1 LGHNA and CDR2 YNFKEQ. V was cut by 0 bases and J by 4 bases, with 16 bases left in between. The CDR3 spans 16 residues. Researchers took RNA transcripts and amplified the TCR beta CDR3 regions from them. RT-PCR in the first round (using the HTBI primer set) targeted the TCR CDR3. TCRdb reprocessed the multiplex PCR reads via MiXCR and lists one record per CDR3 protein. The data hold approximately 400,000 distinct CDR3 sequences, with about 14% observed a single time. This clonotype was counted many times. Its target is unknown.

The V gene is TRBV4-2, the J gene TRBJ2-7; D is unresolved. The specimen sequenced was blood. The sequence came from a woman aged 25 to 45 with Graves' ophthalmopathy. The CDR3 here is CASSQDLAGHLYEQYF. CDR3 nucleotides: TGTGCCAGCAGCCAAGATTTGGCAGGTCACCTGTACGAGCAGTACTTC.